This TCR beta chain is drawn from a study of blood T cells in healthy people across ages. Study findings and constraints: More naive CD4+ cells and higher diversity marked long-lived donors relative to aged donors.

Concerning this clonotype: Its antigen is still unknown.

PCR was performed a second time for about 7 to 12 cycles using a sample-barcoded 5' primer and a J-beta primer mix. TCRdb itself ran the 5' RACE reads through MiXCR, one entry per CDR3 protein. The repertoire includes 1.5 million to 2 million distinct CDR3 sequences, roughly 49% of them detected once, and around 2.1% sits in the top ten. The V end lost 9 bases, the J end lost 2 bases, and 16 bases lay between the germline ends. The V gene's germline CDR1 is KGHDR and CDR2 SFDVKD. The CDR3 length is 15 residues. The genes are TRBV24-1 and TRBJ2-1; no firm D call. Material: blood. This clonotype originated in a woman in her thirties or forties in good health. DNA for the CDR3: TGTGCCACCTCAGCCGGGCACCTTCCCTACAATGAGCAGTTCTTC. Its translation: CATSAGHLPYNEQFF.